This record concerns one T cell receptor beta chain sequence. Regarding time point: newly diagnosed GD, antithyroid drugs for less than 3 months. After RNA was extracted from PBMCs, the TCR library was made from it. Relying on iRepertoire HTBI primers and Arm-PCR of CDR3 regions, the team built TCR beta libraries. TCRdb reanalysed the multiplex PCR reads using MiXCR and keeps one entry per CDR3 protein. Of some 250,000 distinct CDR3 sequences listed, more than 15% are singletons. This sample was included in a study of regulatory T cells in long-lasting Graves disease. Germline CDR1 and CDR2: MGHRA and YSYEKL. The V end lost 3 bases, the J end lost 0 bases, and 24 bases lay between the germline ends. The CDR3 spans 21 residues. The same data also contributed to another study, on T cells in Graves' hyperthyroidism and ophthalmopathy.

The receptor was isolated from a woman aged 25-40 years with Graves disease. V usage is TRBV4-1 and J usage is TRBJ2-6; the D gene is possibly TRBD2 (5 bases). Sample: peripheral blood mononuclear cells (PBMCs), taken at new diagnosis, from a patient treated with antithyroid drugs. DNA for the CDR3: TGCGCCAGCAGCCACCCTGGACTCGGTTTAAAGAGGGACTCTGGGGCCAACGTCCTGACTTTC. It is translated as CASSHPGLGLKRDSGANVLTF.